This T cell receptor (beta chain) was recovered during a study of shared clonotypes between healthy human individuals. Each cell subset's genomic DNA was divided evenly among several immunoSEQ plates. In the original workflow: Quality scores were absent from the junction-only immunoSEQ sequences, so filtering differed. Clones were read by immunoSEQ multiplex PCR, and TCRdb kept only the in-frame ones, dropping some. The D gene and trimming were derived from the DNA, and the V and J assignments and clone size from that table. In the table there are about half a million clones, 70% to 80% of which are singletons. V gave up 7 bases and J gave up 1 base, with 10 bases separating them. Looked up from germline, CDR1 is MNHNS and CDR2 is SASEGT. This CDR3 region has 13 residues. Free of recent acute infections or vaccinations, the donors were healthy HIV-negative adults. Regarding the study as a whole: Read depth was anticipated to influence clonotype sharing among donors.

Note on this clone: Its specificity is not known.

The V gene is TRBV6-1, the J gene TRBJ1-1; tentatively, D is TRBD1 (6 bases). Sequenced: PBMCs. This TCR came from a woman aged 40 to 50 in good health. Some clones in this sample may be carry-over from other donors' samples. In DNA, the CDR3 is TGTGCCAGCATATGGACAGCGAACACTGAAGCTTTCTTT. This codes for CASIWTANTEAFF.